These T cell receptor beta chains were read from a single sample in a study of cytomegalovirus exposure and HLA in healthy donors. Data came from immunoSEQ multiplex PCR; TCRdb stores just in-frame clones and leaves some out. The sample holds over 100,000 clones, 81% seen once. The sample consisted of PBMCs. The source of these receptors is a woman between 25 and 40 years old in good health and CMV-seronegative. The CDR3 runs from the conserved cysteine through the conserved F or W. Each record gives: D gene, V gene, CDR3 length, J gene, clone size, CDR3 DNA, CDR3 protein. The D gene is left open where the match is weak. Size is omitted from some rows. Given values are once, few, many or a class for expanded clones.

D gene: -; V gene: TRBV4-1; CDR3 length: 16; J gene: TRBJ2-7; clone size: -; CDR3 DNA: TGCGCCAGCAGCCAAGTATCGGGCGGACAGACCTACGAGCAGTACTTC; CDR3 protein: CASSQVSGGQTYEQYF
D gene: -; V gene: TRBV7-9; CDR3 length: 13; J gene: TRBJ2-1; clone size: -; CDR3 DNA: TGTGCCAGCAGCCCGCCGGGGAGCGGCGAGCAGTTCTTC; CDR3 protein: CASSPPGSGEQFF
D gene: -; V gene: TRBV2; CDR3 length: 15; J gene: TRBJ2-7; clone size: few; CDR3 DNA: TGTGCCAGCCACGCTGGGACATCGGCCCTCTACGAGCAGTACTTC; CDR3 protein: CASHAGTSALYEQYF
D gene: TRBD1; V gene: TRBV10-3; CDR3 length: 14; J gene: TRBJ1-2; clone size: -; CDR3 DNA: TGTGCCATCAGTGAGAGACAGGGGGCGGGTGGCTACACCTTC; CDR3 protein: CAISERQGAGGYTF
D gene: -; V gene: TRBV6-4; CDR3 length: 18; J gene: TRBJ2-1; clone size: -; CDR3 DNA: TGTGCCAGCAGTGAATCCTTCCACCACCCGGGGGTATACAATGAGCAGTTCTTC; CDR3 protein: CASSESFHHPGVYNEQFF
D gene: TRBD2; V gene: TRBV9; CDR3 length: 14; J gene: TRBJ2-2; clone size: -; CDR3 DNA: TGTGCCAGCAGTTACGGGAGGGCAGCGGGGGAGCTGTTTTTT; CDR3 protein: CASSYGRAAGELFF
D gene: TRBD2; V gene: TRBV5-1; CDR3 length: 15; J gene: TRBJ2-1; clone size: -; CDR3 DNA: TGCGCCAGCAGTACCGGGACTAGCGGGATCCATGAGCAGTTCTTC; CDR3 protein: CASSTGTSGIHEQFF
D gene: -; V gene: TRBV7-8; CDR3 length: 12; J gene: TRBJ2-7; clone size: -; CDR3 DNA: TGTGCCAGCAGCCCCGGACAGTACGAGCAGTACTTC; CDR3 protein: CASSPGQYEQYF
D gene: TRBD2; V gene: TRBV7-9; CDR3 length: 17; J gene: TRBJ2-7; clone size: -; CDR3 DNA: TGTGCCAGCAGCTTAGGTGCGGGCGGGAGACGAACCTACGAGCAGTACTTC; CDR3 protein: CASSLGAGGRRTYEQYF
D gene: -; V gene: TRBV6-5; CDR3 length: 14; J gene: TRBJ1-2; clone size: -; CDR3 DNA: TGTGCCAGCAGTTACATGAGGACTAACTATGGCTACACCTTC; CDR3 protein: CASSYMRTNYGYTF
D gene: -; V gene: TRBV6-6; CDR3 length: 12; J gene: TRBJ2-7; clone size: -; CDR3 DNA: TGTGCCAGCAGTTACGTCGTGTCCGAGCAGTACTTC; CDR3 protein: CASSYVVSEQYF
D gene: TRBD2; V gene: TRBV11-2; CDR3 length: 14; J gene: TRBJ2-1; clone size: -; CDR3 DNA: TGTGCCAGCAGCTTTCTAGCGGCCACCAATGAGCAGTTCTTC; CDR3 protein: CASSFLAATNEQFF
D gene: TRBD2; V gene: TRBV7-2; CDR3 length: 15; J gene: TRBJ2-1; clone size: -; CDR3 DNA: TGTGCCAGCAGCTGGAGCGGGAGCTCCTACAATGAGCAGTTCTTC; CDR3 protein: CASSWSGSSYNEQFF
D gene: -; V gene: TRBV27; CDR3 length: 15; J gene: TRBJ2-1; clone size: -; CDR3 DNA: TGTGCCAGCAGTTTATCCTCGCCAGCCTACAATGAGCAGTTCTTC; CDR3 protein: CASSLSSPAYNEQFF
D gene: -; V gene: TRBV11-2; CDR3 length: 16; J gene: TRBJ2-1; clone size: -; CDR3 DNA: TGTGCCAGCAGCCCCCGGGGAACGGGAGCAGGAAATGAGCAGTTCTTC; CDR3 protein: CASSPRGTGAGNEQFF
D gene: TRBD2; V gene: TRBV10-3; CDR3 length: 14; J gene: TRBJ2-3; clone size: few; CDR3 DNA: TGTGCCATCATGCGGGAGGGAAACACAGATACGCAGTATTTT; CDR3 protein: CAIMREGNTDTQYF
D gene: -; V gene: TRBV12-5; CDR3 length: 18; J gene: TRBJ1-2; clone size: -; CDR3 DNA: TGTGCTAGTGGTTTGGTATCCGCGGCCGGGGTTGTATGGTATGGCTACACCTTC; CDR3 protein: CASGLVSAAGVVWYGYTF
D gene: TRBD1; V gene: TRBV28; CDR3 length: 16; J gene: TRBJ1-4; clone size: -; CDR3 DNA: TGTGCCAGCAGTTCCTTACAGGGGGCGCTTAGTGAAAAACTGTTTTTT; CDR3 protein: CASSSLQGALSEKLFF
D gene: -; V gene: TRBV13; CDR3 length: 12; J gene: TRBJ1-2; clone size: once; CDR3 DNA: TGTGCCAGCAGCACAAACGGGAATGTGAACACCTTC; CDR3 protein: CASSTNGNVNTF
D gene: TRBD2; V gene: TRBV18; CDR3 length: 16; J gene: TRBJ2-1; clone size: few; CDR3 DNA: TGTGCCAGCTCACCGCAACTAGCGTTTGTGGGGAATGAGCAGTTCTTC; CDR3 protein: CASSPQLAFVGNEQFF
D gene: TRBD2; V gene: TRBV12-5; CDR3 length: 17; J gene: TRBJ2-3; clone size: -; CDR3 DNA: TGTGCTAGTGGAGTGGGGACTAGCGGGGGGGCGTGGGATACGCAGTATTTT; CDR3 protein: CASGVGTSGGAWDTQYF
D gene: TRBD1; V gene: TRBV5-1; CDR3 length: 17; J gene: TRBJ1-1; clone size: -; CDR3 DNA: TGCGCCAGCAGCTTGACTGGACAGGCCACCCGGTACACTGAAGCTTTCTTT; CDR3 protein: CASSLTGQATRYTEAFF
D gene: TRBD2; V gene: TRBV7-2; CDR3 length: 14; J gene: TRBJ2-3; clone size: -; CDR3 DNA: TGTGCCAGCTGTTTTAGCGGGAGCACAGATACGCAGTATTTT; CDR3 protein: CASCFSGSTDTQYF
D gene: -; V gene: TRBV5-6; CDR3 length: 13; J gene: TRBJ1-2; clone size: -; CDR3 DNA: TGTGCCAGCATCCGAGACGGAGACTATGGCTACACCTTC; CDR3 protein: CASIRDGDYGYTF
D gene: -; V gene: TRBV15; CDR3 length: 19; J gene: TRBJ2-6; clone size: -; CDR3 DNA: TGTGCCACCAGCAGAGATCCCCCAGGGGTCATCTTTGGGGCCAACGTCCTGACTTTC; CDR3 protein: CATSRDPPGVIFGANVLTF
D gene: -; V gene: TRBV29-1; CDR3 length: 12; J gene: TRBJ1-1; clone size: once; CDR3 DNA: TGCAGCGCCTCAAACATGGACACTGAAGCTTTCTTT; CDR3 protein: CSASNMDTEAFF
D gene: -; V gene: TRBV11-2; CDR3 length: 13; J gene: TRBJ2-5; clone size: -; CDR3 DNA: TGTGCCAGCAGCCCCCGGGACAAAGAGACCCAGTACTTC; CDR3 protein: CASSPRDKETQYF
D gene: TRBD1; V gene: TRBV2; CDR3 length: 15; J gene: TRBJ2-7; clone size: few; CDR3 DNA: TGTGCCAGCAGTAGGGACAGGGGGGTACGAAACGAGCAGTACTTC; CDR3 protein: CASSRDRGVRNEQYF